The 4 T cell receptor beta chains reported below all come from one sample, sequenced in a study of shared clonotypes between healthy human individuals. Sequenced by immunoSEQ multiplex PCR; TCRdb stores in-frame clones only, minus some. The top ten hold 0.36% of the sample, which has 1,500,000 or so clones, approximately 98.5% seen once. Sequencing was done on a sample of naive CD4+ T cells sorted from blood. Subset in this sample: CD45RA+ positively selected. Receptors originate from a man aged 25 to 40 in good health.

The rearrangement links TRBV7-2 to TRBJ2-1; D is uncertain. V gave up 5 bases and J gave up 6 bases, with 11 bases separating them. CDR1 is SGHTA and CDR2 is FQGNSA in the germline V gene. This CDR3 is 13 amino acids long. In DNA form, the CDR3 reads TGTGCCAGCAGCCCGCCCGGTTCCAATGAGCAGTTCTTC. Residues: CASSPPGSNEQFF.

This chain joins TRBV29-1 and TRBJ2-1, with 16 positions matching TRBD2. V lost 6 bases to trimming and J lost 7 bases; unmatched junction nucleotides: 15. Germline CDR1 reads SQVTM; CDR2 reads ANQGSEA. The CDR3 covers 18 residues. CDR3 sequence: CSVTGLAGGPLFANEQFF. Here the CDR3 DNA reads TGCAGCGTCACGGGACTAGCGGGAGGGCCTCTTTTTGCAAATGAGCAGTTCTTC.

In this sample, this clone turned up once. This CDR3 is also generated by other DNA sequences in the sample. V and J are TRBV2 and TRBJ2-1; no definite D call. Trimming took 5 bases from V and 5 from J, leaving 4 bases between them. Germline lookup yields CDR1 SNHLY and CDR2 FYNNEI. This CDR3 is 11 amino acids long. The CDR3: CASSLNNEQFF. The DNA of the CDR3 is TGTGCCAGCAGTTTGAACAATGAGCAGTTCTTC.

This chain connects TRBV6-5 to TRBJ2-2; possibly TRBD2 for D (6 bases). This CDR3 is 15 amino acids long. Germline assignment: CDR1 MNHEY and CDR2 SVGAGI. V was cut by 2 bases and J by 7 bases, with 14 bases left in between. CDR3 sequence (DNA): TGTGCCAGCAGTTACGACAGCGGGCGAATCGGGGAGCTGTTTTTT. Its translation: CASSYDSGRIGELFF.